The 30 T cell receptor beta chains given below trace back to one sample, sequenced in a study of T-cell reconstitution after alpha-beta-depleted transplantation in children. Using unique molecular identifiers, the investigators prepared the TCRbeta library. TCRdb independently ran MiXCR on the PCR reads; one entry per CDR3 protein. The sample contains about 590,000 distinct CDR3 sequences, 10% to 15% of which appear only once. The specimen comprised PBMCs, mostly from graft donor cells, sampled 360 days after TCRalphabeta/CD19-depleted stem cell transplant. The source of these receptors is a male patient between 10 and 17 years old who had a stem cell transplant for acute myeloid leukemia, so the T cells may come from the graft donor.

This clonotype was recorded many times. The CDR3 here is CASSPNRRVYEQYF. CDR3 DNA: TGTGCCAGCTCACCAAACAGGAGAGTCTACGAGCAGTACTTC. The chain uses TRBV18 and TRBJ2-7, with a tentative D call TRBD1 (5 bases). Trimming shortened V by 2 bases and J by 3 bases, and 11 bases separated the two germline ends. This CDR3 has 14 amino acids. CDR1 KGHSH and CDR2 LQKENI come from the germline V gene. The full variable domain, with the rest looked up from reference TRBV18 and TRBJ2-7, is NAGVMQNPRHLVRRRGQEARLRCSPMKGHSHVYWYRQLPEEGLKFMVYLQKENIIDESGMPKERFSAEFPKEGPSILRIQQVVRGDSAAYFCASSPNRRVYEQYFGPGTRLTVT.

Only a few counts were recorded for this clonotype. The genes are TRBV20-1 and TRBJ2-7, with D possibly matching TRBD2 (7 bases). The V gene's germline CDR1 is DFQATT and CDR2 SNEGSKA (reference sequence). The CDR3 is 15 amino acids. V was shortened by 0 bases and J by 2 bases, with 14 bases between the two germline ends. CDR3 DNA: TGCAGTGCTAGAGATGTGGCGGGGGCCACCTACGAGCAGTACTTC. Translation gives CSARDVAGATYEQYF.

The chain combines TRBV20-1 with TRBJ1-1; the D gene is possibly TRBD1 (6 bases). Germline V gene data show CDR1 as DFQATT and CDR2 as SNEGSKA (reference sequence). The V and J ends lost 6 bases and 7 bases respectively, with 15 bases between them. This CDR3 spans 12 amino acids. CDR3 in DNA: TGCAGTGCCCGTCGGCAGGGGTATGAAGCTTTCTTT. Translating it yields CSARRQGYEAFF.

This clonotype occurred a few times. The chain's CDR3 is CASSLATEDTQYF. DNA of the CDR3: TGCGCCAGCAGCTTGGCCACTGAGGATACGCAGTATTTT. The chain combines TRBV5-1 with TRBJ2-3, with D uncertain. The germline V and J ends were trimmed by 0 bases and 6 bases, with 8 bases remaining between them. This CDR3 has 13 amino acids. CDR1 is SGHRS and CDR2 is YFSETQ in the germline V gene.

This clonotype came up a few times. CDR3 nucleotides: TGCAGCGTTGGGAGGCGGGGGGGCACAGATACGCAGTATTTT. It codes for CSVGRRGGTDTQYF. The chain links TRBV29-1 to TRBJ2-3, with 8 bases identical to TRBD2. This CDR3 region has 14 residues. Germline CDR1 is SQVTM and CDR2 is ANQGSEA. V dropped 4 bases and J dropped 1; count of bases not matched to a gene: 4.

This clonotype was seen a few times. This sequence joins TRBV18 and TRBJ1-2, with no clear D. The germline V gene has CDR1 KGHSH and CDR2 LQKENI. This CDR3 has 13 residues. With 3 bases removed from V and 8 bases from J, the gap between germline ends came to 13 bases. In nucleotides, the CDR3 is TGTGCCAGCTCACCCCTACACGGTGGAGGCTACACCTTC. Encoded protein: CASSPLHGGGYTF. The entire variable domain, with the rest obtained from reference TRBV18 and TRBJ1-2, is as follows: NAGVMQNPRHLVRRRGQEARLRCSPMKGHSHVYWYRQLPEEGLKFMVYLQKENIIDESGMPKERFSAEFPKEGPSILRIQQVVRGDSAAYFCASSPLHGGGYTFGSGTRLTVV.

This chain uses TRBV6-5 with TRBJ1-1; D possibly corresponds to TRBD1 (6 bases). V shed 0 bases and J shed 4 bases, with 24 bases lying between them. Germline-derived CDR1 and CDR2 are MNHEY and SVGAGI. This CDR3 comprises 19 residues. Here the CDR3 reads CASSYSHDRGRKKGTEAFF. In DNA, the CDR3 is TGTGCCAGCAGTTACTCTCATGATCGGGGGCGTAAAAAAGGCACTGAAGCTTTCTTT.

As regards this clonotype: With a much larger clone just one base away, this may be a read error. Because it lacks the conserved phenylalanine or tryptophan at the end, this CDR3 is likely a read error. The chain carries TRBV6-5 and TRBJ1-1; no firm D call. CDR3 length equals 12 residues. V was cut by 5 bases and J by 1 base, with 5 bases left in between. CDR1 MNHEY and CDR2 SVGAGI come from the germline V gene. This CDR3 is CASSKGNTEAFC. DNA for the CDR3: TGTGCCAGCAGTAAAGGGAACACTGAAGCTTTCTGT.

CDR3 loop: CATSPTSGDYNEQFF. As DNA, the CDR3 is TGTGCCACCAGTCCGACTAGCGGGGACTACAATGAGCAGTTCTTC. The chain is built from TRBV24-1 and TRBJ2-1; 11 positions agree with TRBD2. Germline V gene sequence: CDR1 KGHDR, CDR2 SFDVKD. V trimming: 6 bases; J trimming: 3 bases; junction bases outside the gene matches: 3. This CDR3 contains 15 residues.

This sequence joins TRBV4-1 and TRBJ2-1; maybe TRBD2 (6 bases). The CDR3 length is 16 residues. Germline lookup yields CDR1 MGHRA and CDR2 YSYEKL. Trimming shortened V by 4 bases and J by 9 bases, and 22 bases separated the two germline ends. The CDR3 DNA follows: TGCGCCAGCAGCCTCGAGCGGGCGGCCAAGATCGGTGAGCAGTTCTTC. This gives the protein CASSLERAAKIGEQFF.

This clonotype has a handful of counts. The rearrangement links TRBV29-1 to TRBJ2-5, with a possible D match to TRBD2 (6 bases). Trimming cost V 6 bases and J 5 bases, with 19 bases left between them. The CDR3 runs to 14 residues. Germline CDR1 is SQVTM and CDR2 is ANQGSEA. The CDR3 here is CSVNGGALWETQYF. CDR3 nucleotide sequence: TGCAGCGTAAATGGCGGGGCGCTTTGGGAGACCCAGTACTTC.

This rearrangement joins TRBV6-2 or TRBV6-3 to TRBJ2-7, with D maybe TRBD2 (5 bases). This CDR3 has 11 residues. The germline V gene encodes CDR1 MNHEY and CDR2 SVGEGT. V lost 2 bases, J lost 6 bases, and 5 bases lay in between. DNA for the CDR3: TGTGCCAGCAGTTACGAGGGCGAGCAGTACTTC. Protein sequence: CASSYEGEQYF.

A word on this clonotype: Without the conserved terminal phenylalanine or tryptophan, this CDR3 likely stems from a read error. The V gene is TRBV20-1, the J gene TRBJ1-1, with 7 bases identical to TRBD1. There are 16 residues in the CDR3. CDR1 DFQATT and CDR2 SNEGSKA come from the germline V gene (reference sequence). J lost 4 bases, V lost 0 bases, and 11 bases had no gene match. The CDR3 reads CSARDRVTGFFTEAFC. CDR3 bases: TGCAGTGCTAGAGATCGTGTGACAGGGTTCTTCACTGAAGCTTTCTGT.

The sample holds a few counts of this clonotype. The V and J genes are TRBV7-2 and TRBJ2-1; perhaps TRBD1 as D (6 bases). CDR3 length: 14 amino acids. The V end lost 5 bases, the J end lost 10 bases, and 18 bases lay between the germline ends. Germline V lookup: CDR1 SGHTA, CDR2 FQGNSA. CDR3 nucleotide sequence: TGTGCCAGCAGCCCCCGGACAGCCCTGGGGGAGCAGTTCTTC. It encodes CASSPRTALGEQFF.

In DNA form, the CDR3 reads TGCAGCGTCAGGGCGGACTATGGCTACACCTTC. It codes for CSVRADYGYTF. The chain is built from TRBV29-1 and TRBJ1-2, with D possibly TRBD1 on 5 matching bases. The germline V gene has CDR1 SQVTM and CDR2 ANQGSEA. The CDR3 sequence is 11 residues long. V was clipped by 6 bases and J by 3 bases, with 8 bases between them.

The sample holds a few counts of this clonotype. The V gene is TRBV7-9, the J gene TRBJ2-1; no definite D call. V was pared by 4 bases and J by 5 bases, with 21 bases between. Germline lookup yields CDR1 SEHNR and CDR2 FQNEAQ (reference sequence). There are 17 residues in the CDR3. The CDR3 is CASSSPFAGDLHNEQFF. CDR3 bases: TGTGCCAGCAGCTCTCCTTTCGCTGGAGACTTACACAATGAGCAGTTCTTC.

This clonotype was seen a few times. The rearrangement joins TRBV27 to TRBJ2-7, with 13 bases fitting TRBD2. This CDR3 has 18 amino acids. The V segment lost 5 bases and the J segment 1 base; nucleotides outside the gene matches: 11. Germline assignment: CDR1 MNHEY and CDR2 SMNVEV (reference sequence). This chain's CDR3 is CASSLGLAGVSRSYEQYF. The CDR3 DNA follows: TGTGCCAGCAGTCTAGGACTAGCGGGAGTGAGTAGGTCCTACGAGCAGTACTTC.

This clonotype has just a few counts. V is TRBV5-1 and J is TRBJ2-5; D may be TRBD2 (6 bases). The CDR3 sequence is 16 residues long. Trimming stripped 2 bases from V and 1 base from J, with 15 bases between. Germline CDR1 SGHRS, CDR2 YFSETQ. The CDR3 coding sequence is TGCGCCAGCAGCTTAGGCGGGACGGCCGGCCAAGAGACCCAGTACTTC. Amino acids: CASSLGGTAGQETQYF.

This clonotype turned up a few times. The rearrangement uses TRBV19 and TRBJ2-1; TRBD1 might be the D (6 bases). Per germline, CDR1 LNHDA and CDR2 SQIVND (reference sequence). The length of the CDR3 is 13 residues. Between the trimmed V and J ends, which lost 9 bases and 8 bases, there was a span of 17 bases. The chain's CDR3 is CASADRQGDEQFF. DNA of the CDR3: TGTGCCAGCGCCGACAGGCAAGGCGATGAGCAGTTCTTC.

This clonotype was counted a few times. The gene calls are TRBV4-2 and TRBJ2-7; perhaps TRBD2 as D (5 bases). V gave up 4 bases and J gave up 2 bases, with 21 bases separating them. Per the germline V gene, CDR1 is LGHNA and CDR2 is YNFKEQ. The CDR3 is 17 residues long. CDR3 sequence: CASSLRHTSPFTYEQYF. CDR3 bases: TGTGCCAGCAGCCTCCGCCATACTAGTCCTTTCACCTACGAGCAGTACTTC.

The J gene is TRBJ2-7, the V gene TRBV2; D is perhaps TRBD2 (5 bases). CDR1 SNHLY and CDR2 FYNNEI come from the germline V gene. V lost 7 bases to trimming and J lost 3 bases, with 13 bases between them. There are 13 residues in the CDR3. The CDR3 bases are TGTGCCAGCAATTCTCTAGCCAGCTACGAGCAGTACTTC. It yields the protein CASNSLASYEQYF.

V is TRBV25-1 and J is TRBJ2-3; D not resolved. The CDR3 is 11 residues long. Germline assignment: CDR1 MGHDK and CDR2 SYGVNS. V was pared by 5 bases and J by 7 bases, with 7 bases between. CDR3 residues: CASSRAYTQYF. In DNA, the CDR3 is TGTGCCAGCAGTCGGGCGTATACGCAGTATTTT.

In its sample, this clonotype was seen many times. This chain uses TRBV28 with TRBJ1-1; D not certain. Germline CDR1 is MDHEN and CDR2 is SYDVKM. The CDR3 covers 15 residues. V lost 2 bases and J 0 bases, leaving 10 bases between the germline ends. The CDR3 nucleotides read TGTGCCAGCAGTTTACGAGTACTCATGAACACTGAAGCTTTCTTT. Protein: CASSLRVLMNTEAFF.

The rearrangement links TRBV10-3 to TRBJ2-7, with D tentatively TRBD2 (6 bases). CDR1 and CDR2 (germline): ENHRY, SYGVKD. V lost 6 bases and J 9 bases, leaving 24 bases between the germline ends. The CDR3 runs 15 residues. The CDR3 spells CAIRGGGAPGWGQYF. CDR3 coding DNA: TGTGCCATCAGAGGAGGAGGGGCTCCGGGTTGGGGGCAGTACTTC.

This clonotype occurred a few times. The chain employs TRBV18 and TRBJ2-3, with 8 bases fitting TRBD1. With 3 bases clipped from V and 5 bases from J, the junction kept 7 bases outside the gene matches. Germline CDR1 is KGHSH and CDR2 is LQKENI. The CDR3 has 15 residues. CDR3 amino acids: CASSPLDRAQDTQYF. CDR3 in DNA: TGTGCCAGCTCACCTTTGGACAGGGCTCAAGATACGCAGTATTTT.

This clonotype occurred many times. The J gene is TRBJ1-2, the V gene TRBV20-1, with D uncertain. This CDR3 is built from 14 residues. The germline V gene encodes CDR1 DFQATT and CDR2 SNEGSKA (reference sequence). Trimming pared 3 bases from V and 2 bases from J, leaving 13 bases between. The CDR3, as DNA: TGCAGTGCTAGCCTCAGGCGGGAGAACTATGGCTACACCTTC. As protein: CSASLRRENYGYTF.

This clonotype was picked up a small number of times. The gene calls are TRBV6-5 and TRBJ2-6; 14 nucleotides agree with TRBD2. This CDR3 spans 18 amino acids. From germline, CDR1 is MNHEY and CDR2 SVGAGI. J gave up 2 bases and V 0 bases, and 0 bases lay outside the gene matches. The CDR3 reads CASSYSTSGRAGANVLTF. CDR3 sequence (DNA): TGTGCCAGCAGTTACTCGACTAGCGGGAGGGCTGGGGCCAACGTCCTGACTTTC.

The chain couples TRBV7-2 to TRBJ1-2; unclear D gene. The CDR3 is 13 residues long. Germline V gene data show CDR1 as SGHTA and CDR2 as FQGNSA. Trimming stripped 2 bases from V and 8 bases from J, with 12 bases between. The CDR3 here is CASSLSGAGGYTF. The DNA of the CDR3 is TGTGCCAGCAGCTTATCGGGCGCGGGAGGCTACACCTTC.

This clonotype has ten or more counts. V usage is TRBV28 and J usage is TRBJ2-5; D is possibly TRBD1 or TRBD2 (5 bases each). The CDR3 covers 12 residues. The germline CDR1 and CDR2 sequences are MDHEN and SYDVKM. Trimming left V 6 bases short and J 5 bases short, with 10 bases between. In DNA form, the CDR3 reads TGTGCCAGCAGCCCATGGGGGGAGACCCAGTACTTC. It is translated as CASSPWGETQYF.

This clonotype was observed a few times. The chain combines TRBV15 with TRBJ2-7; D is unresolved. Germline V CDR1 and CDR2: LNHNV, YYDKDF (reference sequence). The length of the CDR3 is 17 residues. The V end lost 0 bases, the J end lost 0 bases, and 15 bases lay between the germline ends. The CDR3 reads CATSREAAPQISYEQYF. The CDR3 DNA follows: TGTGCCACCAGCAGAGAGGCAGCACCCCAGATCTCCTACGAGCAGTACTTC.